Listed here are 15 T cell receptor beta chains from one sample, sequenced in a study of OX40 agonist ivuxolimab in advanced cancers. TCRdb's copy holds only in-frame clones and misses some; the assay was immunoSEQ multiplex PCR. The table shows roughly 67,000 clones, with 80% to 95% occurring only once. Material: CD4+ or CD8+ T cells sorted from blood, obtained in a trial of the OX40 agonist ivuxolimab. These receptors were collected from an adult with an advanced solid tumor such as melanoma, head and neck, liver or kidney cancer.

The chain is built from TRBV10-3 and TRBJ2-3, with 7 bases that match TRBD2. The CDR3 is 18 residues long. Germline V gives CDR1 ENHRY, CDR2 SYGVKD. J gave up 1 base and V 0 bases, and 10 bases lay outside the gene matches. CDR3 nucleotide sequence: TGTGCCATCAGTGAGTCAGGAGTTTACGCGGGGGGCACAGATACGCAGTATTTT. Encoded protein: CAISESGVYAGGTDTQYF.

This chain links TRBV9 with TRBJ2-5, with D perhaps matching TRBD1 or TRBD2 (5 bases each). The germline V and J ends were trimmed by 3 bases and 5 bases, with 14 bases remaining between them. This CDR3 spans 14 amino acids. Germline CDR1 is SGDLS and CDR2 is YYNGEE. CDR3 sequence reads: CASSGSRGRETQYF. The DNA for the CDR3 is TGTGCCAGCAGCGGGAGTCGGGGCCGGGAGACCCAGTACTTC.

This chain links TRBV5-6 with TRBJ2-3; 8 bases are a match to TRBD2. V gave up 4 bases and J gave up 4 bases; unmatched junction bases: 5. Looked up from germline, CDR1 is SGHDT and CDR2 is YYEEEE. This CDR3 is 14 amino acids long. The CDR3 nucleotides read TGTGCCAGCAGCATCGGACTAGCCCCAGATACGCAGTATTTT. Its protein is CASSIGLAPDTQYF.

V is TRBV4-3 and J is TRBJ1-1; 9 bases match TRBD1. The germline V gene has CDR1 LGHNA and CDR2 YSLEER. The CDR3 consists of 15 residues. The ends lost 2 bases at V and 1 base at J; junction bases unmatched: 2. This chain's CDR3 is CASSQMDRGNTEAFF. The CDR3 DNA reads as TGCGCCAGCAGCCAAATGGACAGGGGGAACACTGAAGCTTTCTTT.

The rearrangement links TRBV2 to TRBJ1-2; D gene ambiguous. This CDR3 spans 13 amino acids. V was pared by 10 bases and J by 4 bases, with 16 bases between. Germline CDR1 is SNHLY and CDR2 is FYNNEI. The CDR3 spells CAINDGSSYGYTF. CDR3 DNA: TGTGCCATCAACGACGGGTCCTCCTATGGCTACACCTTC.

V gene TRBV27 combines with J gene TRBJ2-7; 8 nucleotides match TRBD1. Trimming removed 6 bases from V and 3 bases from J; junction bases left unmatched: 4. The CDR3 totals 13 residues. The germline V gene encodes CDR1 MNHEY and CDR2 SMNVEV (reference sequence). The chain's CDR3 is CASRTTGDYEQYF. DNA of the CDR3: TGTGCCAGCAGGACGACAGGGGACTACGAGCAGTACTTC.

V is TRBV5-1 and J is TRBJ2-2; D gene ambiguous. The CDR3 has 12 residues. Looked up from germline, CDR1 is SGHRS and CDR2 is YFSETQ. With 5 bases removed from V and 8 bases from J, the gap between germline ends came to 10 bases. The CDR3 sequence: CASSGNGGELFF. For the CDR3, the DNA is TGCGCCAGCAGTGGAAACGGGGGGGAGCTGTTTTTT.

The chain is built from TRBV6-5 and TRBJ1-1; D gene uncertain. This CDR3 contains 10 residues. Trimming took 8 bases from V and 8 from J, leaving 9 bases between them. Germline CDR1 reads MNHEY; CDR2 reads SVGAGI. The CDR3 DNA reads TGTGCCAGCGGATTCGTCGAAGCTTTCTTT. Encoded protein: CASGFVEAFF.

Turning to this clone: Different DNA sequences within this sample yield the same CDR3. V usage is TRBV9 and J usage is TRBJ2-2; the D is unclear. Trimming left V 1 base short and J 8 bases short, with 3 bases between. The CDR3 totals 11 residues. Germline loops: CDR1 SGDLS, CDR2 YYNGEE. The CDR3, as DNA: TGTGCCAGCAGCGTATCAGGGGAGCTGTTTTTT. The encoded protein is CASSVSGELFF.

The J gene is TRBJ2-5, the V gene TRBV18; a weak D match, TRBD1 (6 bases). The germline CDR1 and CDR2 sequences are KGHSH and LQKENI. The CDR3 length is 15 residues. The V end was cut by 6 bases, the J end by 2 bases, with 16 bases between. CDR3 region: CASSPTGIFQETQYF. CDR3 coding DNA: TGTGCCAGCTCTCCGACAGGCATCTTTCAAGAGACCCAGTACTTC.

The gene calls are TRBV6-5 and TRBJ2-7, with TRBD2 identical over 7 bases. The CDR3 is 15 amino acids. CDR1 is MNHEY, CDR2 SVGAGI, per germline. V shed 6 bases, J shed 2 bases, and the junction held 10 bases outside the gene matches. CDR3 nucleotide sequence: TGTGCCAGCAGCCCGATACGGGGGGAAGCCTACGAGCAGTACTTC. Translated, it gives CASSPIRGEAYEQYF.

This clone was seen once. This chain links TRBV6-6 with TRBJ2-7, with D possibly TRBD2 on 6 matching bases. V gave up 0 bases and J gave up 6 bases, with 9 bases separating them. From germline, CDR1 is MNHNY and CDR2 SVGAGI (reference sequence). The CDR3 is 13 amino acids. CDR3 amino acids: CASSYSLGGEQYF. In DNA, the CDR3 is TGTGCCAGCAGTTACTCTCTGGGGGGCGAGCAGTACTTC.

This clone was detected a few times. The sample contains more than one DNA sequence encoding this CDR3. The chain employs TRBV4-3 and TRBJ1-2; D is undetermined. CDR1 and CDR2 (germline): LGHNA, YSLEER. The CDR3 consists of 14 residues. Trimming shortened V by 0 bases and J by 0 bases, and 5 bases separated the two germline ends. The CDR3 reads CASSQDRSNYGYTF. For the CDR3, the DNA is TGCGCCAGCAGCCAAGACAGGTCTAACTATGGCTACACCTTC.

The rearrangement uses TRBV7-3 and TRBJ2-3; D gene ambiguous. The V gene lost 4 bases and the J gene lost 3 bases, with 11 bases spanning the gap. The CDR3 is made up of 14 amino acids. CDR1 is SGHTA, CDR2 FQGTGA, per germline. The CDR3 sequence: CASSSLGSTDTQYF. Written as DNA, the CDR3 is TGTGCCAGCAGCTCCCTAGGATCTACAGATACGCAGTATTTT.

This rearrangement joins TRBV2 to TRBJ2-1; tentatively, D is TRBD1 or TRBD2 (7 bases each). Trimming removed 3 bases from V and 6 bases from J, with 15 bases in between. In germline, CDR1 is SNHLY, CDR2 FYNNEI. The CDR3 has 15 amino acids. The CDR3 DNA follows: TGTGCCAGCAGTGAGTGGCAGGGGGGGAGCAATGAGCAGTTCTTC. Its translation is CASSEWQGGSNEQFF.